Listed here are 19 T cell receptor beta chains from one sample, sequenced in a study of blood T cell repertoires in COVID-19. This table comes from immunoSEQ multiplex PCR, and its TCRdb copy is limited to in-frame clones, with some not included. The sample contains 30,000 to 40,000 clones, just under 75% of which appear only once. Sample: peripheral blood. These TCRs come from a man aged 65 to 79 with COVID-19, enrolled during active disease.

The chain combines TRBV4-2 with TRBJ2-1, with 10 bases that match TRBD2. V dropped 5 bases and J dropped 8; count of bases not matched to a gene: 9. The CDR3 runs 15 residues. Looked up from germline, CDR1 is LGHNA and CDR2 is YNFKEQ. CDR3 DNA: TGTGCCAGCAGCACCGGGACTAGCGTATCCCATGAGCAGTTCTTC. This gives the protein CASSTGTSVSHEQFF.

The CDR3 reads CASSSLGSSYEQYF. The CDR3, as DNA: TGTGCCAGCAGTTCTCTTGGGAGCTCCTACGAGCAGTACTTC. The rearrangement links TRBV5-4 to TRBJ2-7; D might be TRBD2 (5 bases). Looked up from germline, CDR1 is SGHNT and CDR2 is YYREEE (reference sequence). Trimming cost V 5 bases and J 0 bases, with 12 bases left between them. This CDR3 is 14 amino acids long.

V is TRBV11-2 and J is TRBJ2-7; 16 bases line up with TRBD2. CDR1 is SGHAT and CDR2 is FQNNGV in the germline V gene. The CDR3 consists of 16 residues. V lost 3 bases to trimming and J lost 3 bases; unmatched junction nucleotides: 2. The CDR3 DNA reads TGTGCCAGCAGCTTGGGACTAGCGGGAGGGTACTACGAGCAGTACTTC. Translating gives CASSLGLAGGYYEQYF.

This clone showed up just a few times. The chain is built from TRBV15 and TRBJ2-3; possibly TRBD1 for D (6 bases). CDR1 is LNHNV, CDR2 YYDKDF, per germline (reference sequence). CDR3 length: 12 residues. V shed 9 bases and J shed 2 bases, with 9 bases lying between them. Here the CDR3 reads CATTGFTDTQYF. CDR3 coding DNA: TGTGCCACTACAGGGTTCACAGATACGCAGTATTTT.

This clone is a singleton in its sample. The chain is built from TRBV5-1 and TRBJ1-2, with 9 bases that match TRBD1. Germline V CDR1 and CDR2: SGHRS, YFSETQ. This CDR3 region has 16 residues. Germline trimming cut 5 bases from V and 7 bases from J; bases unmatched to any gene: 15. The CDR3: CASRQLGQGQVVGYTF. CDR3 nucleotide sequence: TGCGCCAGCAGACAACTAGGACAGGGGCAGGTGGTTGGCTACACCTTC.

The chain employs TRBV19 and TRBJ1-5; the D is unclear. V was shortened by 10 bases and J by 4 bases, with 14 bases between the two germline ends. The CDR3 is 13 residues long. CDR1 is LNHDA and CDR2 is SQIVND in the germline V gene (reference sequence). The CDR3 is CATTTGWNQPQHF. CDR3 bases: TGTGCCACCACCACGGGGTGGAATCAGCCCCAGCATTTT.

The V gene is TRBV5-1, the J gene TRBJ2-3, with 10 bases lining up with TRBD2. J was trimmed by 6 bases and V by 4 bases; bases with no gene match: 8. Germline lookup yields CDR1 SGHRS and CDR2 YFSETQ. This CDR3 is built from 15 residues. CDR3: CASSPAGGPVDTQYF. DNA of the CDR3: TGCGCCAGCAGCCCAGCGGGGGGGCCGGTGGATACGCAGTATTTT.

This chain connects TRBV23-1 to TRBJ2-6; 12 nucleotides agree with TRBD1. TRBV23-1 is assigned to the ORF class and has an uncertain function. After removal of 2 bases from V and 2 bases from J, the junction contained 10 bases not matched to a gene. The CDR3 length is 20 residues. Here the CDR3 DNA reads TGCGCCAGCAGTCAACTCCGGGACAGGGGGCTTGGTGCTGGGGCCAACGTCCTGACTTTC. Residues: CASSQLRDRGLGAGANVLTF.

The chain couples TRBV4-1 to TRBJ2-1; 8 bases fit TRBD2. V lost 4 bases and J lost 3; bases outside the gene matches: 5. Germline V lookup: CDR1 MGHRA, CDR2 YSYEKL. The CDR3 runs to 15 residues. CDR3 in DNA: TGCGCCAGCAGCCTCCCGGGACTAGGCTACAATGAGCAGTTCTTC. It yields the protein CASSLPGLGYNEQFF.

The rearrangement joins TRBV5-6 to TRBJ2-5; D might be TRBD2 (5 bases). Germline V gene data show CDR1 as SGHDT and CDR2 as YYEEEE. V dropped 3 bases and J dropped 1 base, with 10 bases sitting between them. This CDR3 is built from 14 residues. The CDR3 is CASSWRTVQETQYF. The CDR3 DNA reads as TGTGCCAGCAGCTGGAGGACGGTCCAAGAGACCCAGTACTTC.

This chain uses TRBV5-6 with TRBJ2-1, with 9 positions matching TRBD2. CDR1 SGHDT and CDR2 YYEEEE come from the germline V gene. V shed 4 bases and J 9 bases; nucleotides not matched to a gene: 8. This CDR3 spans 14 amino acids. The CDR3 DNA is TGTGCCAGCAGCCTTAAGGGCGGGAGGGTTGAGCAGTTCTTC. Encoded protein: CASSLKGGRVEQFF.

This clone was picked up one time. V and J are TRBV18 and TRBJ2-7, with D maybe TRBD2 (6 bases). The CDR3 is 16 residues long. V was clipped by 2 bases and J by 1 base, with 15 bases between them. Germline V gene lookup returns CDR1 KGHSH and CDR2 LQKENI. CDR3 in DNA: TGTGCCAGCTCACCAGGGCCCGGGAGTAGATCCTACGAGCAGTACTTC. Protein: CASSPGPGSRSYEQYF.

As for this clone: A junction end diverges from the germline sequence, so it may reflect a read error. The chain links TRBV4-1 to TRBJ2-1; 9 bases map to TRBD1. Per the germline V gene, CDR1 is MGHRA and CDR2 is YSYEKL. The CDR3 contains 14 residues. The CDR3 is CASSQEVAGQGHLF. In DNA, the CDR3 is TGCGCCAGCAGCCAAGAGGTCGCGGGACAGGGCCATCTCTTC.

For the CDR3, the DNA is TGCGCCAGCAGCTTATCGAGGATGAATGAGCAGTTCTTC. This gives the protein CASSLSRMNEQFF. The chain carries TRBV5-1 and TRBJ2-1; D is ambiguous. CDR3 length: 13 amino acids. Trimming shortened V by 2 bases and J by 7 bases, and 10 bases separated the two germline ends. Germline CDR1 is SGHRS and CDR2 is YFSETQ.

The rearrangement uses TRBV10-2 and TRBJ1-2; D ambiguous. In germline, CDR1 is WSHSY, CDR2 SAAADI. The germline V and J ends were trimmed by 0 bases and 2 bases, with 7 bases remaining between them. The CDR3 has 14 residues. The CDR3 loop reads CASSESRRNYGYTF. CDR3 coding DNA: TGCGCCAGCAGTGAGTCGCGGAGAAACTATGGCTACACCTTC.

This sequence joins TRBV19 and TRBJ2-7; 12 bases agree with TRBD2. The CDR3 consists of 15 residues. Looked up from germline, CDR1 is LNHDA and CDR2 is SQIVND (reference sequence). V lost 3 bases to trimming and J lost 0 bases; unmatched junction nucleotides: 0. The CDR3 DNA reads TGTGCCAGTAGTATGACTAGCGGGGGCTCCTACGAGCAGTACTTC. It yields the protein CASSMTSGGSYEQYF.

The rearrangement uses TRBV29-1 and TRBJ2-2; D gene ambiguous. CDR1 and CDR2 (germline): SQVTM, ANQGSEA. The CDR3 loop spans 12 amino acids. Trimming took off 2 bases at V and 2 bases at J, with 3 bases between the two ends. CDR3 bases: TGCAGCGTTGAACTCAACACCGGGGAGCTGTTTTTT. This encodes CSVELNTGELFF.

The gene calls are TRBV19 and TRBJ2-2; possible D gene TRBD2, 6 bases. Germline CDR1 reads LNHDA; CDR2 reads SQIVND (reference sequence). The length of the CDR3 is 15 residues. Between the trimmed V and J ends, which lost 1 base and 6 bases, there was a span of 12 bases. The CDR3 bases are TGTGCCAGTAGTATAGTTCCCGCTAGCGCCGGGGAGCTGTTTTTT. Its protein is CASSIVPASAGELFF.

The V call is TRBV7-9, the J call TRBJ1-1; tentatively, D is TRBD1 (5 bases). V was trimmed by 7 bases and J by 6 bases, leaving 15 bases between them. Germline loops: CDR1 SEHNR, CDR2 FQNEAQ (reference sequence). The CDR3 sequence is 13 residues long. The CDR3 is CASTPGVRPEAFF. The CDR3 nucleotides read TGTGCCAGCACCCCGGGGGTGAGGCCTGAAGCTTTCTTT.